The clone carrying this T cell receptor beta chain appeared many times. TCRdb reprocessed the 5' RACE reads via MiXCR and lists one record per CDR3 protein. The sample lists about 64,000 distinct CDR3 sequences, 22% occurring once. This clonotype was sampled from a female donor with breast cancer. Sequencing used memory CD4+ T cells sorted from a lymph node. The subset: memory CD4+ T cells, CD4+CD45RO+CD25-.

For the CDR3, the DNA is TGTGCCAGCAGTGATCAGGGTACAGGGGGTGGCTACACCTTC. This sequence encodes CASSDQGTGGGYTF. The chain has TRBV6-6 and TRBJ1-2; 8 bases are a match to TRBD1. CDR1 is MNHNY, CDR2 SVGAGI, per germline (reference sequence). CDR3 length equals 14 residues. After removal of 5 bases from V and 7 bases from J, the junction contained 9 bases not matched to a gene.